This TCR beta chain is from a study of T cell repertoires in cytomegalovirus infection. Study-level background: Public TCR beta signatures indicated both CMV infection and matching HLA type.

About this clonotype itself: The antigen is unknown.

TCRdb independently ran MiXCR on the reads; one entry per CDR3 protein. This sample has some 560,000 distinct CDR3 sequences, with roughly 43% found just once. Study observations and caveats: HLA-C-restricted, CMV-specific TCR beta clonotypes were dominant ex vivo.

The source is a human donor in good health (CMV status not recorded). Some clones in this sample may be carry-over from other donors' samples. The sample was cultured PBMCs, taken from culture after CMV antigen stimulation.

CDR3 in amino acids: CASSPAREFNEQFF. The CDR3 DNA reads as TGTGCCAGCAGCCCCGCGCGCGAGTTCAATGAGCAGTTCTTC. This sequence joins TRBV7-4 and TRBJ2-1; unclear D gene. V was clipped by 5 bases and J by 6 bases, with 14 bases between them. This CDR3 comprises 14 residues. Germline values: CDR1 SGHVT, CDR2 SQSDAQ.